Listed here are 27 T cell receptor beta chains from one sample, sequenced in a study of T-cell memory formation after mild COVID-19 (dated by TCRdb to about 2021). The protocol used for the library was 5' RACE. The data were produced on an Illumina NovaSeq 6000. TCRdb reprocessing: public reads trimmed at Q25 with fastp, clones called with MiXCR, in-frame beta chains kept. All rows with the same CDR3 protein become a single entry with the most common DNA and genes. The sample contains about 620,000 distinct CDR3 sequences, roughly 18% of them found a single time. 12% of the sample belongs to the ten largest clones. The sequenced material came from PBMCs or a T cell subset sorted from them (not recorded which). These receptor sequences come from an adult woman who had mild COVID-19 (a few samples of this study predate the infection). The sample titles of this study are shuffled in the database, so cell type and time point are left out; the donor was told from shared clones.

The chain joins TRBV19 to TRBJ2-3; the match to TRBD2 covers 8 bases. CDR3 length: 15 residues. Germline lookup yields CDR1 LNHDA and CDR2 SQIVND (reference sequence). Trimming cost V 5 bases and J 11 bases; bases outside gene matches: 15. DNA for the CDR3: TGTGCCAGTAGTCCCCCTTCCAGCGGGAGACGTAGGCAGTATTTT. Protein sequence: CASSPPSSGRRRQYF.

Regarding this clonotype: The junction does not match germline at one end; this may be a read error. The rearrangement joins TRBV7-7 to TRBJ2-3; 13 positions match TRBD2. Germline lookup yields CDR1 SSHAT and CDR2 FNYEAQ (reference sequence). This CDR3 is built from 18 residues. The CDR3 loop reads CASSLGLAGVSSTDTQYF. As DNA, the CDR3 is TGTGCTAGCAGCTTAGGACTAGCGGGAGTTTCTAGCACAGATACGCAGTATTTT.

The genes are TRBV14 and TRBJ2-1; 12 bases map to TRBD2. The V segment lost 1 base and the J segment 9 bases; nucleotides outside the gene matches: 7. Germline CDR1 and CDR2: SGHDN and FVKESK. This CDR3 region has 16 residues. The CDR3 DNA reads as TGTGCCAGCAGCCAAGCTCTAGCGGGGGGGAGCGGTGAGCAGTTCTTC. It translates to CASSQALAGGSGEQFF.

The rearrangement links TRBV7-2 to TRBJ1-6; D unresolved. Germline CDR1 reads SGHTA; CDR2 reads FQGNSA. The V end was cut by 4 bases, the J end by 5 bases, with 9 bases between. This CDR3 comprises 14 residues. The CDR3 DNA is TGTGCCAGCAGCTCCCTGGCGAATAATTCACCCCTCCACTTT. Amino acids: CASSSLANNSPLHF.

The rearrangement links TRBV6-1 to TRBJ2-1, with a tentative D call TRBD1 (6 bases). Germline V gives CDR1 MNHNS, CDR2 SASEGT. CDR3 length: 17 amino acids. V was shortened by 9 bases and J by 1 base, with 22 bases between the two germline ends. CDR3 bases: TGTGCCAGTGACTTAAGACTTACAAGGGGGTCCTACAATGAGCAGTTCTTC. The encoded protein is CASDLRLTRGSYNEQFF.

The chain combines TRBV5-1 with TRBJ2-2; 7 nucleotides line up with TRBD1. Germline V gene lookup returns CDR1 SGHRS and CDR2 YFSETQ. The CDR3 covers 14 residues. Losses at the gene ends were 4 bases for V and 4 bases for J; bases not matched to a gene: 4. This CDR3 is CASSRDRVTGELFF. In DNA, the CDR3 is TGCGCCAGCAGCCGAGACAGGGTCACCGGGGAGCTGTTTTTT.

The chain links TRBV3-1 to TRBJ1-5; D unclear. The length of the CDR3 is 14 residues. Germline V CDR1 and CDR2: LGHDT, YNNKEL (reference sequence). V lost 0 bases and J lost 7, with 10 bases in between. CDR3 coding DNA: TGTGCCAGCAGCCAAGAGGGCTGGGCACAGCCCCAGCATTTT. Residues: CASSQEGWAQPQHF.

The chain employs TRBV29-1 and TRBJ2-3; D not resolved. Trimming took 3 bases from V and 6 from J, leaving 10 bases between them. Looked up from germline, CDR1 is SQVTM and CDR2 is ANQGSEA. The CDR3 contains 12 residues. CDR3 residues: CSVDEVGDTQYF. The DNA for the CDR3 is TGCAGCGTTGACGAGGTCGGCGATACGCAGTATTTT.

Only a few counts were recorded for this clonotype. The rearrangement joins TRBV6-5 to TRBJ2-7; D assignment may be TRBD1 or TRBD2 (5 bases each). The CDR3 is 13 amino acids. Germline CDR1 is MNHEY and CDR2 is SVGAGI. V was clipped by 2 bases and J by 12 bases, with 17 bases between them. The CDR3 loop reads CASSYDGLGVVYF. DNA of the CDR3: TGTGCCAGCAGTTACGACGGGTTGGGGGTGGTGTACTTC.

The chain combines TRBV12-3 or TRBV12-4 with TRBJ2-5; no firm D call. This CDR3 spans 13 amino acids. The V gene lost 3 bases and the J gene lost 3 bases, with 8 bases spanning the gap. CDR3: CASSFRQEETQYF. The CDR3 bases are TGTGCCAGCAGTTTTCGACAAGAAGAGACCCAGTACTTC.

This rearrangement joins TRBV7-3 to TRBJ2-7; D is perhaps TRBD2 (6 bases). Germline loops: CDR1 SGHTA, CDR2 FQGTGA. The CDR3 loop spans 15 amino acids. Trimming removed 1 base from V and 2 bases from J, with 12 bases in between. Here the CDR3 reads CASSLRAGPTYEQYF. DNA for the CDR3: TGTGCCAGCAGCTTAAGGGCGGGGCCAACCTACGAGCAGTACTTC.

The chain employs TRBV6-5 and TRBJ2-7, with D maybe TRBD1 (5 bases). Looked up from germline, CDR1 is MNHEY and CDR2 is SVGAGI. The length of the CDR3 is 15 residues. The V and J ends lost 6 bases and 2 bases respectively, with 17 bases between them. The CDR3: CASSPTAPLTYEQYF. The DNA of the CDR3 is TGTGCCAGCAGCCCGACAGCGCCATTGACCTACGAGCAGTACTTC.

This clonotype was observed at least ten times. One end of the junction fails to match germline, which may point to a read error. The chain uses TRBV5-1 and TRBJ2-5; TRBD2 aligns across 13 bases. This CDR3 contains 15 residues. CDR1 and CDR2 from the germline V gene are SGHRS and YFSETQ. The CDR3 sequence is CASSLGLAGEETQYF. The CDR3 bases are TGTGCCAGCAGCCTCGGACTAGCGGGGGAAGAGACCCAGTACTTC.

This clonotype showed up just a few times. The chain combines TRBV20-1 with TRBJ2-5; 10 bases are a match to TRBD1. J lost 5 bases, V lost 5 bases, and 11 bases had no gene match. The length of the CDR3 is 15 residues. Germline assignment: CDR1 DFQATT and CDR2 SNEGSKA (reference sequence). For the CDR3, the DNA is TGCAGTGCTTTCTCTCGGGGACAGGGGAGGGAGACCCAGTACTTC. Its translation is CSAFSRGQGRETQYF.

The chain recombines TRBV27 with TRBJ2-3; 7 nucleotides align to TRBD2. The CDR3 length is 17 residues. The germline V gene encodes CDR1 MNHEY and CDR2 SMNVEV (reference sequence). V lost 6 bases and J lost 1; bases outside the gene matches: 13. CDR3 DNA sequence: TGTGCCAGCAGCCCCCTGCCCCCAGGGAGGGGCACAGATACGCAGTATTTT. It is translated as CASSPLPPGRGTDTQYF.

This chain links TRBV7-9 with TRBJ2-1; 15 bases are shared with TRBD2. The J segment lost 3 bases and the V segment lost 3 bases, leaving 3 bases of the junction unmatched. The CDR3 extends over 17 amino acids. CDR1 and CDR2 (germline): SEHNR, FQNEAQ (reference sequence). The CDR3 bases are TGTGCCAGCAGCTTCAGGGGACTAGCGGGAGGCTACAATGAGCAGTTCTTC. This encodes CASSFRGLAGGYNEQFF.

This clonotype was counted between two and nine times. The chain has TRBV4-1 and TRBJ2-3; D gene uncertain. Germline V gives CDR1 MGHRA, CDR2 YSYEKL. The CDR3 totals 15 residues. Trimming took off 3 bases at V and 5 bases at J, with 15 bases between the two ends. The CDR3 spells CASSQVDWTLDTQYF. In nucleotides, the CDR3 is TGCGCCAGCAGCCAGGTCGATTGGACCTTAGATACGCAGTATTTT.

This clonotype appeared many times. V usage is TRBV4-2 and J usage is TRBJ2-6; D unresolved. Germline V gene data show CDR1 as LGHNA and CDR2 as YNFKEQ. CDR3 length: 15 amino acids. V lost 4 bases and J 1 base, leaving 8 bases between the germline ends. The CDR3 region is CASSPSRSGANVLTF. The CDR3 bases are TGTGCCAGCAGCCCCTCGAGATCTGGGGCCAACGTCCTGACTTTC.

The chain uses TRBV2 and TRBJ2-3; no clear D. Per the germline V gene, CDR1 is SNHLY and CDR2 is FYNNEI. The germline V and J ends were trimmed by 0 bases and 5 bases, with 6 bases remaining between them. The CDR3 spans 13 residues. CDR3 sequence (DNA): TGTGCCAGCAGTGAAGCCGGTCGAGATACGCAGTATTTT. Translating it yields CASSEAGRDTQYF.

The chain joins TRBV12-3 or TRBV12-4 to TRBJ2-7; TRBD1 aligns across 9 bases. The CDR3 has 14 residues. With V trimmed by 1 base and J by 9 bases, 7 bases remained unmatched. CDR3 loop: CASSLDRTGARQYF. The CDR3 coding sequence is TGTGCCAGCAGTTTAGATCGGACAGGGGCGAGGCAGTACTTC.

V usage is TRBV29-1 and J usage is TRBJ2-1; D uncertain. From germline, CDR1 is SQVTM and CDR2 ANQGSEA. The CDR3 consists of 12 residues. Trimming removed 1 base at V and 16 bases at J, with 17 bases between. As DNA, the CDR3 is TGCAGCGTTGAAGCCTTTCCCCTGGGGAAATTCTTC. It translates to CSVEAFPLGKFF.

The rearrangement links TRBV6-5 to TRBJ2-7, with 11 bases identical to TRBD2. Germline CDR1 is MNHEY and CDR2 is SVGAGI. The length of the CDR3 is 18 residues. The ends lost 0 bases at V and 3 bases at J; junction bases unmatched: 10. The CDR3 loop is CASSYSSLVTSGNYEQYF. CDR3 nucleotide sequence: TGTGCCAGCAGTTACTCGAGTCTAGTGACTAGCGGGAACTACGAGCAGTACTTC.

This chain uses TRBV5-4 with TRBJ2-1; tentatively, D is TRBD1 (6 bases). The CDR3 extends over 16 amino acids. The V gene lost 0 bases and the J gene lost 5 bases, with 15 bases spanning the gap. Germline CDR1 SGHNT, CDR2 YYREEE (reference sequence). CDR3 sequence (DNA): TGTGCCAGCAGCTTGGAACAGGGATTGTTGGACAATGAGCAGTTCTTC. Translation gives CASSLEQGLLDNEQFF.

CDR3: CATAVATGGPYEQFF. CDR3 bases: TGTGCCACCGCGGTCGCGACGGGAGGGCCCTATGAGCAGTTCTTC. The J gene is TRBJ2-1, the V gene TRBV24-1, with 8 bases aligning to TRBD2. Germline V lookup: CDR1 KGHDR, CDR2 SFDVKD. The CDR3 is 15 amino acids. V lost 9 bases and J lost 8; bases outside the gene matches: 14.

The table lists this clonotype with a few counts. CDR3 in DNA: TGTGCCAGCAGCGTTTCGGGAGGAAGAAAATCACCCCTCCACTTT. Translation gives CASSVSGGRKSPLHF. This chain connects TRBV9 to TRBJ1-6; D not certain. Trimming took 2 bases from V and 10 from J, leaving 16 bases between them. Germline assignment: CDR1 SGDLS and CDR2 YYNGEE. The CDR3 has 15 residues.

This clonotype was observed a handful of times. This chain links TRBV5-1 with TRBJ2-1; a possible D gene is TRBD1 (6 bases). CDR1 is SGHRS, CDR2 YFSETQ, per germline. This CDR3 region has 15 residues. Trimming took 4 bases from V and 6 from J, leaving 17 bases between them. CDR3 in amino acids: CASSPGVPGSNEQFF. CDR3 sequence (DNA): TGCGCCAGCAGCCCAGGGGTCCCAGGTTCCAATGAGCAGTTCTTC.

The chain has TRBV5-6 and TRBJ1-2, with D possibly matching TRBD1 (5 bases). Germline CDR1 and CDR2: SGHDT and YYEEEE. The CDR3 covers 14 residues. V gave up 4 bases and J gave up 5 bases, with 15 bases separating them. CDR3 amino acids: CASSAGRREYGYTF. CDR3 bases: TGTGCCAGCAGCGCGGGACGGAGGGAATATGGCTACACCTTC.